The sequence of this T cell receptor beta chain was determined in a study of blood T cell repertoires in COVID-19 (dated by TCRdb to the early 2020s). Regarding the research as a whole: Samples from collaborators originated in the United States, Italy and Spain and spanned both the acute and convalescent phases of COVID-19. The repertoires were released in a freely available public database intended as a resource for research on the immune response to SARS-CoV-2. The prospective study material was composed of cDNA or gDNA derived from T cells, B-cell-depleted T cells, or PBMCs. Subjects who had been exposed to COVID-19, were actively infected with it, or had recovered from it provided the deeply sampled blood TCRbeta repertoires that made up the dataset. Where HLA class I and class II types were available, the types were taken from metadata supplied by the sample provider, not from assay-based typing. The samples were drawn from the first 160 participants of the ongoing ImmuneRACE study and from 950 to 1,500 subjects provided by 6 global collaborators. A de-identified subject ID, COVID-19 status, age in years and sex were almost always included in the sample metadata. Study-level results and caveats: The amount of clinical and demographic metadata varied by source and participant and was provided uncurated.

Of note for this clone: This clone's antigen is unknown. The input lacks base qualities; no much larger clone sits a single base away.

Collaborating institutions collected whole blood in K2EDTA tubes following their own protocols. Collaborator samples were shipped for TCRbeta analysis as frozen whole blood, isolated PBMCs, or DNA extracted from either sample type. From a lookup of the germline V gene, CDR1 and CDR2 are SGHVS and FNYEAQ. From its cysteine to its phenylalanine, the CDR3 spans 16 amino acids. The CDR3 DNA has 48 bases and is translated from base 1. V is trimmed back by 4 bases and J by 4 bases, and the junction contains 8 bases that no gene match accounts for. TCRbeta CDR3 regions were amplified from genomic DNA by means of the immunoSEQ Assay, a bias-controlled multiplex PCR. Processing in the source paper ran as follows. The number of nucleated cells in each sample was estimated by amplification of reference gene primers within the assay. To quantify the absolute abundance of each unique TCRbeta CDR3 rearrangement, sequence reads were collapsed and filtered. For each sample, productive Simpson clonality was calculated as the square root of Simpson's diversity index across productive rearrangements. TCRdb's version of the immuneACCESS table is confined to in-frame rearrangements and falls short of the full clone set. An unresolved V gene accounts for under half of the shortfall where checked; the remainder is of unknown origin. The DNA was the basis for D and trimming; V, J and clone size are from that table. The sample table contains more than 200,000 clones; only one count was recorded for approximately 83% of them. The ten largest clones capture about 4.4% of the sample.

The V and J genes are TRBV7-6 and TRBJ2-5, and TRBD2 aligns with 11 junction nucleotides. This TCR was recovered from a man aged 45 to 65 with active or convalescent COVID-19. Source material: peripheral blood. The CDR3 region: CASSSSGTSGIETQYF. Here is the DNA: TGTGCCAGCAGCTCTTCCGGGACTAGCGGTATAGAGACCCAGTACTTC.